This TCR beta chain was observed in a study of OX40 agonist ivuxolimab in advanced cancers. Method: immunoSEQ multiplex PCR; TCRdb's copy keeps in-frame clones and lacks some. The data contain more than 95,000 clones, roughly 90% of them singletons. This clone was detected once. The receptor was isolated from an adult with an advanced solid tumor such as melanoma, head and neck, liver or kidney cancer. Material: CD4+ or CD8+ T cells sorted from blood, obtained in a trial of the OX40 agonist ivuxolimab.

The CDR3 bases are TGTGCCAGCAGTAGACAGGGCGGGGATGAAAAACTGTTTTTT. This encodes CASSRQGGDEKLFF. The chain links TRBV2 to TRBJ1-4, with 7 bases lining up with TRBD1. CDR1 is SNHLY, CDR2 FYNNEI, per germline. There are 14 residues in the CDR3. V was clipped by 5 bases and J by 6 bases; unmatched bases: 6.